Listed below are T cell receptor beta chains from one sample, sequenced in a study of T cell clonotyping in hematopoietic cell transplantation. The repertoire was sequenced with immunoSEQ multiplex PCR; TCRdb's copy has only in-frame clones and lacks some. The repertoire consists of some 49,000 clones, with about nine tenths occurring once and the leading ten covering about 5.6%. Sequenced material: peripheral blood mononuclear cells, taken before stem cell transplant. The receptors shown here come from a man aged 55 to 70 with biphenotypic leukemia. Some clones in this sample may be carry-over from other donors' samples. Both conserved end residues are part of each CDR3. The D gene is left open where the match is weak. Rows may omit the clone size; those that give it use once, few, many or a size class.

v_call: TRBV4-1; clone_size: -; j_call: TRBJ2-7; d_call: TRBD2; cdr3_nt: TGCGCCAGCAGCCTCGGACTAGCGGGACCCTACGAGCAGTACTTC; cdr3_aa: CASSLGLAGPYEQYF
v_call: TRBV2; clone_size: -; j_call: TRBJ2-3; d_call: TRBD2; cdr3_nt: TGTGCCAGCAACATCGGTCGGAGGCTAGCGGGAAACACAGATACGCAGTATTTT; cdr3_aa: CASNIGRRLAGNTDTQYF
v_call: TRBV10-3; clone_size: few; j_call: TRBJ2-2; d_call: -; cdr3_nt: TGTGCCATCAGTGAGGGTGAGGCAGGATACACCGGGGAGCTGTTTTTT; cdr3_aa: CAISEGEAGYTGELFF
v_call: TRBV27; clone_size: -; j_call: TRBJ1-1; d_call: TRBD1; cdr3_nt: TGTGCCAGCAGAACCCGGGACAGGGGGACTGAAGCTTTCTTT; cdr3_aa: CASRTRDRGTEAFF
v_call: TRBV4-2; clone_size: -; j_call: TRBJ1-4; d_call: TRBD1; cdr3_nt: TGTGCCAGCAGCCAAGGCGGCAGGGGGGATGAAAAACTGTTTTTT; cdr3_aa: CASSQGGRGDEKLFF
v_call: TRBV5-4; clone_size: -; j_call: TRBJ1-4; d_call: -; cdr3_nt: TGTGCCAGCAGCTCCGCCCGGGAAACGGGGAATGAAAAACTGTTTTTT; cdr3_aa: CASSSARETGNEKLFF
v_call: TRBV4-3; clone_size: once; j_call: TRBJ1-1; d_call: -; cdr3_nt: TGCGCCAGCAGCCAAGATCGCCACCCGAACACTGAAGCTTTCTTT; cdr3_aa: CASSQDRHPNTEAFF
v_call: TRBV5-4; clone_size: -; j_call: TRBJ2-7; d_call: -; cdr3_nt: TGTGCCAGCAGCCTGGGGACCGGGACATTCAACTACGAGCAGTACTTC; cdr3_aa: CASSLGTGTFNYEQYF
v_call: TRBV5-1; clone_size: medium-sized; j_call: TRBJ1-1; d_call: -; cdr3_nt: TGCGCCAGCAGCTTGGTAGGGGACACTGAAGCTTTCTTT; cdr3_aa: CASSLVGDTEAFF
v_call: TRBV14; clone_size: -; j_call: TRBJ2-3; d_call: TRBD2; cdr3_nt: TGTGCCAGCAGCCAAGATCGGGAGGGCAGACGCACAGATACGCAGTATTTT; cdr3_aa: CASSQDREGRRTDTQYF